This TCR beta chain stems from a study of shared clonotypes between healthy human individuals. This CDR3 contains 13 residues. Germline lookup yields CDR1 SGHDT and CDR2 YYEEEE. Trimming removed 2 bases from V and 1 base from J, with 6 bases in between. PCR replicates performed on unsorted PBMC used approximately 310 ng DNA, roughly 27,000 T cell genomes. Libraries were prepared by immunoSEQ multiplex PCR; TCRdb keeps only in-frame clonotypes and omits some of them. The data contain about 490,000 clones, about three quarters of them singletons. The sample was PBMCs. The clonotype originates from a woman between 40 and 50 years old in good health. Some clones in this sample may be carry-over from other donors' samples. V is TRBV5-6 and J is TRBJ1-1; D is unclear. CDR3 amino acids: CASSFSGNTEAFF. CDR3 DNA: TGTGCCAGCAGCTTTTCAGGGAACACTGAAGCTTTCTTT.